This TCR beta chain comes out of a study of T cell repertoires in cytomegalovirus infection. Study overall: Indications of both CMV infection and matching HLA type were provided by public TCR beta signatures. Study-wide points: The ex vivo response was dominated by HLA-C-restricted CMV-specific TCR beta clonotypes.

About this clonotype itself: Antigen: not known. Its ends do not fully match the called genes, so a read error is possible.

TCRdb re-called the reads through MiXCR, storing one row per CDR3 protein. The table shows some 450,000 distinct CDR3 sequences, with approximately 33% occurring only once. This CDR3 comprises 16 residues. Germline V gene sequence: CDR1 DFQATT, CDR2 SNEGSKA (reference sequence). The J gene is TRBJ1-5, the V gene TRBV20-1, with D possibly TRBD1 on 5 matching bases. The source of this sequence is a human donor in good health (CMV status not recorded). Some clones in this sample may be carry-over from other donors' samples. The material sequenced was PBMCs. This chain's CDR3 is CSLSEVGAGSGQLQHF. CDR3 nucleotides: TGCAGCCTTAGTGAAGTCGGGGCGGGGTCTGGTCAGCTCCAGCATTTT.